The source of this T cell receptor beta chain is a study of OX40 agonist ivuxolimab in advanced cancers. Background for the entire study: Ivuxolimab was a fully human IgG2 agonistic monoclonal antibody targeting the costimulatory receptor OX40 (CD134). Intravenous ivuxolimab was administered to patients every 2 weeks at six dose levels: 0.01, 0.1, 0.3, 1.5, 3 and 10 mg/kg. Of the approximately 50 dose-escalation patients, hepatocellular carcinoma was present in around 19, melanoma in around 15, renal cell carcinoma in 9 and head and neck cancer in 9. The dose-escalation cohort was about 83% male with a mean age of approximately 59 years, ranging from roughly 20 to 80. Patients were allowed to have had prior anti-PD-1, anti-PD-L1 or anti-CTLA-4 therapy, and approximately 40% of the dose-escalation patients had previously received checkpoint inhibitors. Partial responses were achieved by three dose-escalation patients, of whom one had hepatocellular carcinoma and two had cutaneous melanoma. The point of sequencing TCRbeta in the periphery was to test whether ivuxolimab changed TCR sequence diversity and drove clonal T-cell expansion. The monotherapy dose-escalation portion (N of about 50 patients) of the phase I ivuxolimab trial is reported in the paper.

About this clone itself: It lacks a known antigen. Base qualities were left out, and no much larger clone turns up one base away.

Patients with a history of autoimmune disease or receiving systemic immunosuppression were excluded from the trial. In every dose cohort, peripheral blood was drawn for TCR sequencing at baseline, cycle 4 day 1, and cycle 7 day 1. The samples were drawn from a first-in-human, open-label, multicenter phase I dose-escalation trial of ivuxolimab. Adults with locally advanced or metastatic melanoma, renal cell carcinoma, hepatocellular carcinoma or head and neck squamous cell carcinoma were enrolled in the trial. Before TCR sequencing, CD4+ T cells and CD8+ T cells were sorted from peripheral blood as separate populations. Genomic DNA was isolated from the sorted cells so that the TCRbeta CDR3 region could be sequenced. The immunoSEQ Assay was used to sequence the TCRbeta CDR3 regions. TCRdb took this table from immuneACCESS and kept in-frame rearrangements with V and J called. Such tables lack part of the clones; where checked against another copy, unresolved V genes explain under half of the gap, and the rest is unexplained. In all, the sample holds 55,000 to 75,000 clones, and about nine tenths of those were seen once. Clones ranked in the top ten supply about 2.1% of the sample.

The CDR3 has 15 amino acids, counting the end cysteine and phenylalanine. Only CDR3 DNA is held: 45 bases, read in frame from base 1. Per the germline V gene, LGHNA is the CDR1 and YSLEER is the CDR2. The study at large found these results: Clonal expansion of both CD4+ and CD8+ blood T cells was observed from baseline to week 6 at doses 0.1 to 3.0 mg/kg. In the 0.1-3.0 mg/kg groups, partial responders had among the lowest normalized peripheral clonal expansion, particularly in CD8+ T cells. After ivuxolimab, CD8+ T cells had more expanded clones than CD4+ T cells on average. Antigen specificity was not determined for the clonally expanded peripheral T cells. Low levels of normalized T-cell clonal expansion were also seen in some nonresponding patients.

The chain was built from TRBV4-3 and TRBJ2-1, and perhaps TRBD1 as D gene, on 6 matching bases. The sequences come from CD4+ or CD8+ T cells sorted from blood, collected in a trial of the OX40 agonist ivuxolimab. This clonotype originated in an adult with an advanced solid tumor such as melanoma, head and neck, liver or kidney cancer. The DNA sequence reads TGCGTACCCCATAGGGGGACCGCTCGGTGGGATGAGCAGTTCTTC. This is translated as CVPHRGTARWDEQFF.